The sequence of this T cell receptor (beta chain) was determined in a study of CD8 T cells in Susac syndrome. In this sample, this clonotype turned up once. Its antigen is currently unknown. The CDR3 totals 16 residues. Trimming removed 9 bases at V and 5 bases at J, with 26 bases between. CDR1 LNHDA and CDR2 SQIVND come from the germline V gene (reference sequence). Reverse transcription of roughly 0.45 to 1 ug RNA was performed with random hexamers. Amplification of TCR beta CDR3 was carried out by immunoSEQ multiplex PCR, which covered 54 Vbeta and 13 Jbeta segments. TCRdb processed the immunoSEQ multiplex PCR reads anew with MiXCR; each CDR3 protein has one entry. This table has 100,000 to 150,000 distinct CDR3 sequences, 75% to 90% appearing once. The sequenced target, TCR beta, came from blood CD8+ and CD4+ T cells. The multiple sclerosis controls were treatment-naive patients affected by stable or active relapsing-remitting disease.

Study-wide results and caveats: The authors acknowledged that their TCR sequencing and HLA analysis involved a relatively small number of individuals.

Source material: CD8+ T cells from PBMCs. The TCR originated in a human donor with multiple sclerosis. The V call is TRBV19, the J call TRBJ2-7; a weak D match, TRBD2 (7 bases). The CDR3 here is CASQHTGGGAIHEQYF. The CDR3 region has the DNA TGTGCCAGCCAACATACCGGTGGGGGGGCTATCCACGAGCAGTACTTC.